The present T cell receptor beta chain was sequenced within a study of cytomegalovirus exposure and HLA in healthy donors. Both 60 Vbeta primers and 13 Jbeta primers went into the PCR. Data came from immunoSEQ multiplex PCR; TCRdb stores just in-frame clones and leaves some out. With over 200,000 clones in the sample, the ten largest clones hold roughly 0.98%. The CDR3 is 13 residues long. The germline gives CDR1 ENHRY, CDR2 SYGVKD. Trimming removed 8 bases at V and 3 bases at J, with 14 bases between. The chain links TRBV10-3 to TRBJ2-7, with D possibly matching TRBD2 (5 bases). The TCR comes from a woman in her 30s in good health and CMV-seropositive. Sequencing input: PBMCs. The CDR3 spells CAIGGESNYEQYF. Here the CDR3 DNA reads TGTGCCATCGGAGGAGAATCTAACTACGAGCAGTACTTC.